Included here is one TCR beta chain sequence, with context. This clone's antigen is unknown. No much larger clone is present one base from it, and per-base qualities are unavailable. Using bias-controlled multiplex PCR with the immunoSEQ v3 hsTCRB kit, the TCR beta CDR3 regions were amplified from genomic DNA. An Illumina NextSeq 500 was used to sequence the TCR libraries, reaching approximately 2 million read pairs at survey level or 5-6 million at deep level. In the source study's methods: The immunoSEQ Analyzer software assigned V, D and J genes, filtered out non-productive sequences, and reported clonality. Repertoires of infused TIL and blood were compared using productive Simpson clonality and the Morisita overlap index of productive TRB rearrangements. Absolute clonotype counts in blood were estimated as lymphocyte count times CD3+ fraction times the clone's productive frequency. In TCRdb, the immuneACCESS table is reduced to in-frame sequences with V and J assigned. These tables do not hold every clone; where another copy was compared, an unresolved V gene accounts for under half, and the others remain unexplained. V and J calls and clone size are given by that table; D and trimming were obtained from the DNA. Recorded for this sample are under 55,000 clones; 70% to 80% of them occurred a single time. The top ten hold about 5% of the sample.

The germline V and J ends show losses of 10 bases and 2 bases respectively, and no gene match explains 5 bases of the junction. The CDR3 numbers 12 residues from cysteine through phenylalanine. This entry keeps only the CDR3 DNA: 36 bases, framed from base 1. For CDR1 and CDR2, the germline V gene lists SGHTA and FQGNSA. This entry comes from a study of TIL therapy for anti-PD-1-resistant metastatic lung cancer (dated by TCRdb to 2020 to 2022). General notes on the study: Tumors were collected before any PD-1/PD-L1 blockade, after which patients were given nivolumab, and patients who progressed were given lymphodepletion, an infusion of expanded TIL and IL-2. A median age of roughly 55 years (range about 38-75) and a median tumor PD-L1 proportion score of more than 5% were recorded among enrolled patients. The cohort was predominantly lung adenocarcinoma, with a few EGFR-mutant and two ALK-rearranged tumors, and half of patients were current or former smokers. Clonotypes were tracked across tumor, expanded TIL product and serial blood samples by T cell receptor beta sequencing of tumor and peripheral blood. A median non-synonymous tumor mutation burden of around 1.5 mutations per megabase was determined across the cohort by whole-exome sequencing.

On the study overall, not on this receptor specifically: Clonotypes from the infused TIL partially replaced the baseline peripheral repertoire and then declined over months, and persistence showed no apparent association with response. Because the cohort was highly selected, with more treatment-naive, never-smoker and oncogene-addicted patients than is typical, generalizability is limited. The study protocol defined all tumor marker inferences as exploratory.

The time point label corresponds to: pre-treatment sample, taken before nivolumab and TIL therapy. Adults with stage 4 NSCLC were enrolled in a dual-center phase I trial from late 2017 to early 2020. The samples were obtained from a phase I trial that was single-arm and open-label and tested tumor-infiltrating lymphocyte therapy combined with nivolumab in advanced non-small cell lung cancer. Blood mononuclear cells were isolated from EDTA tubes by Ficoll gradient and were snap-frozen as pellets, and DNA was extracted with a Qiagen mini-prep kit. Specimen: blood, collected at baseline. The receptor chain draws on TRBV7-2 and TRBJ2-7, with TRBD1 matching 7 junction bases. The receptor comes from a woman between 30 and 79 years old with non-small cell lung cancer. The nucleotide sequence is TGTGCCACCGCAGGGGGACCCTACGAGCAGTACTTC. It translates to CATAGGPYEQYF.